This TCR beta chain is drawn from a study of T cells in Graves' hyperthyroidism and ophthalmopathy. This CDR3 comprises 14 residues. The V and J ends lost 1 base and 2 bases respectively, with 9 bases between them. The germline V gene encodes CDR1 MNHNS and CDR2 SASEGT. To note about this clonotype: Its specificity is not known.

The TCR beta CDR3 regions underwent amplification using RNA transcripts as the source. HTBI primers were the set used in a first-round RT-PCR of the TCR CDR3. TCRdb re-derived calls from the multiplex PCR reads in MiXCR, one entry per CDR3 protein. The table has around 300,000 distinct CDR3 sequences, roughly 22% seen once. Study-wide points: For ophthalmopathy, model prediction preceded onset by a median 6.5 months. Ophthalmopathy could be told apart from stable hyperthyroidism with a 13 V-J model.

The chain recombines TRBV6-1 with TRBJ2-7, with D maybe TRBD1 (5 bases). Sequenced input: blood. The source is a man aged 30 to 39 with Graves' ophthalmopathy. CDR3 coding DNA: TGTGCCAGCAGTGAAGTTCAGGGCGCCTACGAGCAGTACTTC. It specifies CASSEVQGAYEQYF.